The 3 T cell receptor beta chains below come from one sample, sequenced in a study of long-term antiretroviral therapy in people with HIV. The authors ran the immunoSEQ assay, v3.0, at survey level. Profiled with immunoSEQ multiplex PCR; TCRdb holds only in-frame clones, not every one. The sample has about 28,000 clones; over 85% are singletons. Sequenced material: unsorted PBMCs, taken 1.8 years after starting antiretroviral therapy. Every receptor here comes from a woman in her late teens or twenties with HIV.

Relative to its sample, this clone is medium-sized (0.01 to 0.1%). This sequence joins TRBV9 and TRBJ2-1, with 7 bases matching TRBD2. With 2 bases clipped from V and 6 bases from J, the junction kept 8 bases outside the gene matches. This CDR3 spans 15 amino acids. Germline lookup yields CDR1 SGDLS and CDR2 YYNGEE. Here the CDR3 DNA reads TGTGCCAGCAGCGTTGAGGGAGGGCCGGGCAATGAGCAGTTCTTC. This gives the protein CASSVEGGPGNEQFF. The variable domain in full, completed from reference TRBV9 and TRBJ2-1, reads DSGVTQTPKHLITATGQRVTLRCSPRSGDLSVYWYQQSLDQGLQFLIQYYNGEERAKGNILERFSAQQFPDLHSELNLSSLELGDSALYFCASSVEGGPGNEQFFGPGTRLTVL.

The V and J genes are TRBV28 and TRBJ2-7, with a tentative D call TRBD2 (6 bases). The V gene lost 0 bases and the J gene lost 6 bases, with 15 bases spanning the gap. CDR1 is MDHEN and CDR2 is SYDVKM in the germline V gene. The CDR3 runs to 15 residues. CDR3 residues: CASSLWVLGGGEQYF. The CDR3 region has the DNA TGTGCCAGCAGTTTATGGGTCTTGGGGGGAGGCGAGCAGTACTTC.

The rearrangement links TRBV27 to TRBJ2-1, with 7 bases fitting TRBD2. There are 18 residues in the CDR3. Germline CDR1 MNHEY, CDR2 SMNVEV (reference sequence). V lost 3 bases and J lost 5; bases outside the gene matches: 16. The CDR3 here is CASSFRPGGRLTDNEQFF. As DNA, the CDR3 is TGTGCCAGCAGTTTCCGTCCGGGCGGGAGATTAACCGACAATGAGCAGTTCTTC.